Presented here are 26 T cell receptor beta chains from one specimen sequenced in a study of T cells after yellow fever vaccination. One entry per CDR3 protein results from TCRdb running MiXCR on the 5' RACE reads. Among hundreds of thousands of distinct CDR3 sequences listed, 12% were seen once. The specimen comprised CD4+ T cells sorted from PBMCs, sampled 15 days after the yellow fever booster vaccination. The receptors were gathered from a man aged 18 to 30 who received the YFV17D yellow fever vaccine.

The chain combines TRBV7-3 with TRBJ2-3; D possibly corresponds to TRBD1 (5 bases). Looked up from germline, CDR1 is SGHTA and CDR2 is FQGTGA. With 2 bases removed from V and 1 base from J, the gap between germline ends came to 10 bases. The CDR3 spans 15 residues. Written as DNA, the CDR3 is TGTGCCAGCAGCTTATTAGCACAGGGCACAGATACGCAGTATTTT. It specifies CASSLLAQGTDTQYF.

This clonotype appeared a few times. The V and J genes are TRBV3-1 and TRBJ1-2; a weak D match, TRBD1 (5 bases). The CDR3 is made up of 13 amino acids. Germline values: CDR1 LGHDT, CDR2 YNNKEL (reference sequence). V lost 1 base to trimming and J lost 8 bases, with 11 bases between them. CDR3 DNA sequence: TGTGCCAGCAGCCAAGCCCAGGGAGGGGGCTACACCTTC. Protein sequence: CASSQAQGGGYTF. The variable domain in full, with the rest retrieved from reference TRBV3-1 and TRBJ1-2, is DTAVSQTPKYLVTQMGNDKSIKCEQNLGHDTMYWYKQDSKKFLKIMFSYNNKELIINETVPNRFSPKSPDKAHLNLHINSLELGDSAVYFCASSQAQGGGYTFGSGTRLTVV.

V gene TRBV7-9 combines with J gene TRBJ2-3, with D unclear. Between the trimmed V and J ends, which lost 5 bases and 7 bases, there was a span of 19 bases. There are 15 residues in the CDR3. Germline values: CDR1 SEHNR, CDR2 FQNEAQ (reference sequence). In nucleotides, the CDR3 is TGTGCCAGCAGCCCTATGGGCCCAAGAGTCAATACGCAGTATTTT. As protein: CASSPMGPRVNTQYF.

This clonotype was found a few times. The gene calls are TRBV20-1 and TRBJ2-5; possible D gene TRBD2, 5 bases. The V gene lost 6 bases and the J gene lost 5 bases, with 13 bases spanning the gap. Germline V gives CDR1 DFQATT, CDR2 SNEGSKA (reference sequence). The CDR3 runs to 12 residues. The CDR3 DNA sequence: TGCAGTGCGAGGAGGACTGGGGAGACCCAGTACTTC. It translates to CSARRTGETQYF.

The CDR3 here is CSAQKGTDHYEQYF. The CDR3 DNA is TGCAGTGCCCAGAAGGGGACGGACCACTACGAGCAGTACTTC. The chain couples TRBV20-1 to TRBJ2-7, with D perhaps assigned TRBD1 or TRBD2 (5 bases each). The V and J ends lost 6 bases and 3 bases respectively, with 18 bases between them. Germline CDR1 DFQATT, CDR2 SNEGSKA (reference sequence). The CDR3 consists of 14 residues.

This clonotype has just a few counts. This chain links TRBV12-3 or TRBV12-4 with TRBJ2-1; perhaps D is TRBD1 or TRBD2 (6 bases each). The CDR3 has 13 residues. V dropped 5 bases and J dropped 10 bases, with 15 bases sitting between them. CDR3 bases: TGTGCCAGCAGTCCCACACAGGGAGGCGAGCAGTTCTTC. It yields the protein CASSPTQGGEQFF.

The chain recombines TRBV5-6 with TRBJ2-1, with 11 bases aligning to TRBD1. The CDR3 spans 13 residues. Germline V CDR1 and CDR2: SGHDT, YYEEEE. V shed 3 bases, J shed 9 bases, and the junction held 2 bases outside the gene matches. As DNA, the CDR3 is TGTGCCAGCAGCTATGGGACAGGGGGTGAGCAGTTCTTC. This translates into CASSYGTGGEQFF.

The V call is TRBV6-5, the J call TRBJ2-6; D remains ambiguous. Trimming left V 6 bases short and J 1 base short, with 19 bases between. This CDR3 region has 18 residues. Germline values: CDR1 MNHEY, CDR2 SVGAGI. The chain's CDR3 is CASRRLLTSPSGANVLTF. The CDR3 region has the DNA TGTGCCAGCAGGCGGCTCTTAACCTCTCCTTCTGGGGCCAACGTCCTGACTTTC.

This clonotype was picked up a small number of times. The chain recombines TRBV12-3 or TRBV12-4 with TRBJ1-1, with 7 bases lining up with TRBD1. This CDR3 comprises 12 residues. Trimming removed 3 bases from V and 10 bases from J; junction bases left unmatched: 5. The CDR3 sequence is CASSFAGGLAFF. The CDR3 nucleotides read TGTGCCAGCAGTTTCGCAGGGGGTCTAGCTTTCTTT.

The chain couples TRBV7-9 to TRBJ1-2; D is unclear. Germline V gives CDR1 SEHNR, CDR2 FQNEAQ (reference sequence). The germline V and J ends were trimmed by 6 bases and 4 bases, with 12 bases remaining between them. This CDR3 has 13 amino acids. CDR3 sequence (DNA): TGTGCCAGCAGTCCGGACGGTCTCTATGGCTACACCTTC. Its translation: CASSPDGLYGYTF.

CDR3: CASSDPRTGVYEQFF. In DNA form, the CDR3 reads TGCGCCAGCAGTGACCCCCGCACGGGGGTTTATGAGCAGTTCTTC. The rearrangement links TRBV10-1 to TRBJ2-1, with D maybe TRBD2 (6 bases). CDR1 and CDR2 (germline): WNHNN, SYGVQD (reference sequence). Deletions cut 3 bases from V and 8 bases from J, with 17 bases between. The length of the CDR3 is 15 residues.

The V call is TRBV7-2, the J call TRBJ2-7; 7 bases are a match to TRBD1. The CDR3 totals 13 residues. Trimming removed 4 bases from V and 6 bases from J; junction bases left unmatched: 6. Germline V gives CDR1 SGHTA, CDR2 FQGNSA. CDR3 DNA: TGTGCCAGCAGCTCTACAGGGGTTGGCGAGCAGTACTTC. This sequence encodes CASSSTGVGEQYF.

The chain is built from TRBV3-1 and TRBJ1-3; no firm D call. Germline CDR1 is LGHDT and CDR2 is YNNKEL (reference sequence). Trimming removed 0 bases at V and 4 bases at J, with 13 bases between. The CDR3 spans 16 residues. CDR3 region: CASSQDRTYFGNTIYF. The DNA of the CDR3 is TGTGCCAGCAGCCAAGACAGGACTTACTTCGGAAACACCATATATTTT.

This chain connects TRBV28 to TRBJ2-7; D tentatively fits TRBD1 or TRBD2 (5 bases each). The V and J ends lost 3 bases and 4 bases respectively, with 13 bases between them. The germline CDR1 and CDR2 sequences are MDHEN and SYDVKM. The CDR3 has 14 residues. CDR3 region: CASSLFGGGYEQYV. Written as DNA, the CDR3 is TGTGCCAGCAGTTTGTTTGGGGGTGGTTACGAGCAGTACGTC.

This sequence joins TRBV6-2 or TRBV6-3 and TRBJ2-7; 12 bases match TRBD1. There are 15 residues in the CDR3. Trimming at V came to 6 bases and at J to 3 bases, leaving 6 bases not matched to a gene. The germline V gene has CDR1 MNHEY and CDR2 SVGEGT. The CDR3 DNA reads TGTGCCAGCAGCCCCGGGACAGGGGGCAACTACGAGCAGTACGTC. It yields the protein CASSPGTGGNYEQYV.

The CDR3 region has the DNA TGTGCCAGCAGTGAAAGAAGGGGGAATAATTCACCCCTCCACTTT. Encoded protein: CASSERRGNNSPLHF. The V gene is TRBV2, the J gene TRBJ1-6; D is perhaps TRBD1 (6 bases). The CDR3 consists of 15 residues. Trimming left V 2 bases short and J 5 bases short, with 10 bases between. The germline gives CDR1 SNHLY, CDR2 FYNNEI. The full variable domain, with the rest looked up from reference TRBV2 and TRBJ1-6, is EPEVTQTPSHQVTQMGQEVILRCVPISNHLYFYWYRQILGQKVEFLVSFYNNEISEKSEIFDDQFSVERPDGSNFTLKIRSTKLEDSAMYFCASSERRGNNSPLHFGNGTRLTVT.

This clonotype was recorded many times. V is TRBV18 and J is TRBJ1-2; possibly TRBD1 for D (5 bases). The CDR3 length is 12 residues. Germline CDR1 reads KGHSH; CDR2 reads LQKENI. Trimming took off 4 bases at V and 7 bases at J, with 10 bases between the two ends. CDR3 sequence reads: CASSQEGSGYTF. CDR3 nucleotides: TGTGCCAGCTCACAGGAGGGGTCTGGCTACACCTTC.

This clonotype was seen a handful of times. This sequence joins TRBV24-1 and TRBJ2-3, with D maybe TRBD2 (5 bases). V lost 4 bases and J 9 bases, leaving 13 bases between the germline ends. CDR3 length: 13 residues. CDR1 is KGHDR, CDR2 SFDVKD, per germline. The CDR3: CATSDPLVYTQYF. The DNA for the CDR3 is TGTGCCACCAGTGACCCACTAGTCTACACGCAGTATTTT.

This clonotype came up a few times. The gene calls are TRBV7-6 and TRBJ2-5, with 14 bases that match TRBD2. CDR1 and CDR2 from the germline V gene are SGHVS and FNYEAQ. J lost 4 bases, V lost 1 base, and 11 bases had no gene match. The CDR3 runs to 19 residues. The CDR3 DNA reads as TGTGCCAGCAGCTTAGAGGCGACTAGCGGGAGGGGTCCGTCAGAGACCCAGTACTTC. As protein: CASSLEATSGRGPSETQYF.

This clonotype was counted between two and nine times. The V gene is TRBV25-1, the J gene TRBJ2-3; the D gene is possibly TRBD1 (6 bases). Germline V CDR1 and CDR2: MGHDK, SYGVNS. V lost 4 bases and J lost 2, with 10 bases in between. This CDR3 spans 14 amino acids. CDR3 protein: CASSGTAYTDTQYF. In DNA form, the CDR3 reads TGTGCCAGCAGTGGGACAGCGTACACAGATACGCAGTATTTT.

This clonotype was counted a few times. The J gene is TRBJ2-6, the V gene TRBV27, with D tentatively TRBD1 (5 bases). The CDR3 runs 16 residues. The germline V gene has CDR1 MNHEY and CDR2 SMNVEV (reference sequence). Trimming stripped 2 bases from V and 4 bases from J, with 12 bases between. The CDR3 here is CASSLPSRAGANVLTF. The CDR3 nucleotides read TGTGCCAGCAGTTTACCCTCCAGGGCGGGGGCCAACGTCCTGACTTTC.

The gene calls are TRBV18 and TRBJ1-3; tentative D call: TRBD1 (5 bases). Germline V gives CDR1 KGHSH, CDR2 LQKENI. CDR3 length equals 15 residues. V was shortened by 4 bases and J by 2 bases, with 12 bases between the two germline ends. The CDR3 is CASSLGRMAGNTIYF. CDR3 DNA sequence: TGTGCCAGCTCACTGGGACGGATGGCTGGAAACACCATATATTTT.

This clonotype has a handful of counts. The J gene is TRBJ1-4, the V gene TRBV18, with D possibly being TRBD1 (6 bases). The CDR3 extends over 15 amino acids. V shed 5 bases and J shed 6 bases, with 16 bases lying between them. The germline V gene encodes CDR1 KGHSH and CDR2 LQKENI. Here the CDR3 reads CASSTQTGRDEKLFF. The CDR3 coding sequence is TGTGCCAGCTCAACTCAGACAGGCAGGGATGAAAAACTGTTTTTT. Full variable domain (outside the CDR3, taken from reference TRBV18 and TRBJ1-4): NAGVMQNPRHLVRRRGQEARLRCSPMKGHSHVYWYRQLPEEGLKFMVYLQKENIIDESGMPKERFSAEFPKEGPSILRIQQVVRGDSAAYFCASSTQTGRDEKLFFGSGTQLSVL.

This clonotype has only a few counts. The rearrangement links TRBV2 to TRBJ1-2; no firm D call. Per the germline V gene, CDR1 is SNHLY and CDR2 is FYNNEI. This CDR3 comprises 13 residues. Trimming took off 2 bases at V and 4 bases at J, with 8 bases between the two ends. CDR3 loop: CASSEFPSYGYTF. DNA for the CDR3: TGTGCCAGCAGTGAATTTCCGTCCTATGGCTACACCTTC.

This clonotype was found a few times. This rearrangement joins TRBV3-1 to TRBJ1-2; D unresolved. V lost 0 bases and J 7 bases, leaving 9 bases between the germline ends. The CDR3 contains 13 residues. From germline, CDR1 is LGHDT and CDR2 YNNKEL (reference sequence). The CDR3 sequence is CASSQEGSGGYTF. For the CDR3, the DNA is TGTGCCAGCAGCCAAGAAGGCAGCGGTGGCTACACCTTC.

V usage is TRBV7-3 and J usage is TRBJ2-2; D ambiguous. The CDR3 runs 16 residues. Germline V lookup: CDR1 SGHTA, CDR2 FQGTGA. Trimming left V 1 base short and J 3 bases short, with 12 bases between. The CDR3 nucleotides read TGTGCCAGCAGCTTAAGTCTAGGGTCGGACACCGGGGAGCTGTTTTTT. This codes for CASSLSLGSDTGELFF.